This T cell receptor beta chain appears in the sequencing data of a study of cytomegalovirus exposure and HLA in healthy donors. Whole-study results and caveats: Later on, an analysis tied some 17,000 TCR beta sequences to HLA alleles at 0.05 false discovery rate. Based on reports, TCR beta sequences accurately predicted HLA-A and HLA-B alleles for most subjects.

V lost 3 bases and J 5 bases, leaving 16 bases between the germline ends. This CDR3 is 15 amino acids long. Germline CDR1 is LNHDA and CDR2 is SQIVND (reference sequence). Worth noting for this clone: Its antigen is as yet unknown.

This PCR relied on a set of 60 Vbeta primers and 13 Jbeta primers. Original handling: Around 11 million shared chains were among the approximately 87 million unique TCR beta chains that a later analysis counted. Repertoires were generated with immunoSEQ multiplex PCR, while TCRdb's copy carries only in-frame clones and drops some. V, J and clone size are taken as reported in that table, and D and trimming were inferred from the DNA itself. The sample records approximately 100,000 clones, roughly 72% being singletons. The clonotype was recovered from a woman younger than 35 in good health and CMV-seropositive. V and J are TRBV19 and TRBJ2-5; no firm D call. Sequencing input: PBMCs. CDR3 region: CASSIGSSLGETQYF. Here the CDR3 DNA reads TGTGCCAGTAGTATCGGTAGTAGCCTCGGCGAGACCCAGTACTTC.